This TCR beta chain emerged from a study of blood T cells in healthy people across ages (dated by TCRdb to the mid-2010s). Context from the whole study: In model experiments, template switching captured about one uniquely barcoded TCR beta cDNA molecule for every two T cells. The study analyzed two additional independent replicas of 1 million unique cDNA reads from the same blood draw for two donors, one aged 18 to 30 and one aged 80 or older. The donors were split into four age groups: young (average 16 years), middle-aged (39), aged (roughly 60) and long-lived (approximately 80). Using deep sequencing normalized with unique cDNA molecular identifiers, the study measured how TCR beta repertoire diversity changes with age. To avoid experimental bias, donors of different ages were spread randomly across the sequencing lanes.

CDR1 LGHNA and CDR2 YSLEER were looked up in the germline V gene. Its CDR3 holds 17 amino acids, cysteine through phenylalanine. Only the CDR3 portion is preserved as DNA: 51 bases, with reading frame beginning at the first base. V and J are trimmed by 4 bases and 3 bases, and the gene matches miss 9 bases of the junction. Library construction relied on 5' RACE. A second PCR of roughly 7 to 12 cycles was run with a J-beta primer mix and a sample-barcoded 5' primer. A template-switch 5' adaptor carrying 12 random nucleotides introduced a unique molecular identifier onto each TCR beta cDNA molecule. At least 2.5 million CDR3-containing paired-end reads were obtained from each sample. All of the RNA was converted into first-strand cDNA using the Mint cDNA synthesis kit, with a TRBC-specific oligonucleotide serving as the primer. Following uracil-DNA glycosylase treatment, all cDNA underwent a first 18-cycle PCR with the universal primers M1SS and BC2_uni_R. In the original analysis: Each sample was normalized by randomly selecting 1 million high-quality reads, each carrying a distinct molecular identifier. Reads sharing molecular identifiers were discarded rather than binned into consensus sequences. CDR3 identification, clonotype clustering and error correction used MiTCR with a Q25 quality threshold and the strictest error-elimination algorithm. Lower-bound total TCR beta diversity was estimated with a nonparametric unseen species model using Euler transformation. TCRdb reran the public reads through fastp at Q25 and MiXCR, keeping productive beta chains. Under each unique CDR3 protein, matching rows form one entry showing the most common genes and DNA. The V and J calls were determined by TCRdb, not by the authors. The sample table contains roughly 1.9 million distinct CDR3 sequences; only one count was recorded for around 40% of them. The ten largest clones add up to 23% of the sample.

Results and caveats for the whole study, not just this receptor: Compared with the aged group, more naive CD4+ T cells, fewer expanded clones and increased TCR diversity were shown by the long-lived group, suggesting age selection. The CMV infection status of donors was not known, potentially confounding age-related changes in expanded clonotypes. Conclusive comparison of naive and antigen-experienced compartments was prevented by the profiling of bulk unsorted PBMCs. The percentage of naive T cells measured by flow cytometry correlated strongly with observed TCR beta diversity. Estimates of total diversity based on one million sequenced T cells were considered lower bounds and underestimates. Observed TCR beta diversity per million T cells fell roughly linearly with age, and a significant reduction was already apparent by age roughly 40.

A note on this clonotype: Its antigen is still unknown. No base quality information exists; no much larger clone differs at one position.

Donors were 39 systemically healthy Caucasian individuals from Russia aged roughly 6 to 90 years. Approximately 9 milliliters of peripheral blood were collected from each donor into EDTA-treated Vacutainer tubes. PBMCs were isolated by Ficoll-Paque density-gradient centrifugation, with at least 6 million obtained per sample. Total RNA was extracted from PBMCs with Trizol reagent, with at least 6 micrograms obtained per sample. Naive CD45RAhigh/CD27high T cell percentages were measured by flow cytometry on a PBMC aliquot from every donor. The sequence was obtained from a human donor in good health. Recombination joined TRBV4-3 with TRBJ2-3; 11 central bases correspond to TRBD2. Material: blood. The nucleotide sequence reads TGCGCCAGCAGCCGGACTTTAGCGGGGGGGAGGACAGATACGCAGTATTTT. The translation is CASSRTLAGGRTDTQYF.